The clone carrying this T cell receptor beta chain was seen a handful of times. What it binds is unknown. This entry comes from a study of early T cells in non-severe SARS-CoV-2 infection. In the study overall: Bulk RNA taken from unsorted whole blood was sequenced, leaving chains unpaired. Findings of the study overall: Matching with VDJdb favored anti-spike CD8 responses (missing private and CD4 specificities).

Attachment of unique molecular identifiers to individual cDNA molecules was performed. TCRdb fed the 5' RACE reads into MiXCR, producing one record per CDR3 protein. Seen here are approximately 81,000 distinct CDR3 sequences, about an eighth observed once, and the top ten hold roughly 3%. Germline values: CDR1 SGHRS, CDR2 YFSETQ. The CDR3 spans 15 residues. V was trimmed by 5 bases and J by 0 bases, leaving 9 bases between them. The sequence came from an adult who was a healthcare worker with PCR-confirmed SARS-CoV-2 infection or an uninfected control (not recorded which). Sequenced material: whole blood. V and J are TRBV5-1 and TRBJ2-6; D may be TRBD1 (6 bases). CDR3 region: CASSPGHSGANVLTF. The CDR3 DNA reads TGCGCCAGCAGTCCGGGACACTCTGGGGCCAACGTCCTGACTTTC.